What follows is one TCR beta chain and its context. Antigen unknown. These data are taken from a study of PD-1 blockade in classical Hodgkin lymphoma. Libraries were prepared by immunoSEQ multiplex PCR; TCRdb keeps only in-frame clonotypes and omits some of them. The table records about 100,000 clones, 85% to 90% of them present only once. Every patient relapsed after autologous stem cell transplantation, and brentuximab vedotin exposure varied. Best responses included complete response and partial response; otherwise, the best response was progressive disease. The CDR3 sequence is 11 residues long. The germline V gene has CDR1 SNHLY and CDR2 FYNNEI. The V end was cut by 2 bases, the J end by 10 bases, with 6 bases between. The study, taken as a whole, reports: Healthy donors were reported to have higher baseline TCR diversity than newly diagnosed patients. With respect to the repertoire differences, their causes, possibly disease activity or prior therapy, remain undefined. By C4D1 there was a significant rise in CD4+ TCR diversity but not in CD8+ TCR diversity.

Sequencing was performed on peripheral blood mononuclear cells (PBMCs), taken before the second cycle of nivolumab. This TCR was recovered from a human donor with classical Hodgkin lymphoma. The chain links TRBV2 to TRBJ2-1; no reliable D call. CDR3 bases: TGTGCCAGCAGTGAAATGGAGGAGCAGTTCTTC. Its protein is CASSEMEEQFF.